A single sample is the source of the 17 T cell receptor beta chains below, sequenced in a study of identical twins. TCRdb redid the calling of the 5' RACE reads with MiXCR, one entry per CDR3 protein. Altogether just over 500,000 distinct CDR3 sequences are present, around 20% being singletons, with the ten largest covering about 0.93%. This sample was also put to use in a study of T cells expressing NK-cell markers.

Sequencing was performed on CD4+ T cells sorted from blood. The receptor set was obtained from a woman under 30 in good health.

This chain joins TRBV7-2 and TRBJ2-3; perhaps TRBD2 as D (6 bases). From germline, CDR1 is SGHTA and CDR2 FQGNSA. This CDR3 is built from 14 residues. V was shortened by 0 bases and J by 9 bases, with 13 bases between the two germline ends. The CDR3 nucleotides are TGTGCCAGCAGCTTAGCGTTCGGAGGGCAAACGCAGTATTTT. Translating it yields CASSLAFGGQTQYF.

J is TRBJ2-5 and V is TRBV9, with D maybe TRBD2 (7 bases). CDR1 SGDLS and CDR2 YYNGEE come from the germline V gene. The CDR3 length is 15 residues. Trimming removed 0 bases at V and 5 bases at J, with 14 bases between. The CDR3 nucleotides are TGTGCCAGCAGCGTAGGGGGGGGCAGCAAGGAGACCCAGTACTTC. The encoded protein is CASSVGGGSKETQYF.

This clonotype was seen a handful of times. This rearrangement joins TRBV4-3 to TRBJ2-2, with no clear D. The CDR3 is 15 amino acids. CDR1 is LGHNA, CDR2 YSLEER, per germline. Trimming removed 1 base at V and 5 bases at J, with 11 bases between. This CDR3 is CASSQGLAETGELFF. In nucleotides, the CDR3 is TGCGCCAGCAGCCAAGGGTTAGCAGAAACCGGGGAGCTGTTTTTT.

This clonotype was seen repeatedly, ten times or more. The chain couples TRBV12-3 or TRBV12-4 to TRBJ2-1, with 7 nucleotides matching TRBD2. The CDR3 covers 13 residues. Losses at the gene ends were 6 bases for V and 10 bases for J; bases not matched to a gene: 9. Here the CDR3 reads CASSISGHLEQFF. CDR3 sequence (DNA): TGTGCCAGCAGCATTAGCGGGCATTTAGAGCAGTTCTTC.

This clonotype has only a few counts. The V and J genes are TRBV9 and TRBJ1-1, with D unresolved. V lost 3 bases and J lost 4, with 13 bases in between. Germline values: CDR1 SGDLS, CDR2 YYNGEE. This CDR3 is 14 amino acids long. CDR3 in DNA: TGTGCCAGCAGCGCCCGACGGGAATTCACTGAAGCTTTCTTT. Protein sequence: CASSARREFTEAFF.

This clonotype was counted many times. This rearrangement joins TRBV28 to TRBJ2-3; possibly TRBD1 or TRBD2 for D (5 bases each). The CDR3 runs 15 residues. Trimming left V 3 bases short and J 0 bases short, with 10 bases between. Germline CDR1 and CDR2: MDHEN and SYDVKM. The CDR3 loop reads CASSLRGSSTDTQYF. CDR3 nucleotides: TGTGCCAGCAGTTTGAGGGGCTCTAGCACAGATACGCAGTATTTT.

The chain joins TRBV6-5 to TRBJ2-1; no clear D. The CDR3 is 15 amino acids. Germline CDR1 MNHEY, CDR2 SVGAGI. Trimming took off 2 bases at V and 1 base at J, with 9 bases between the two ends. CDR3 bases: TGTGCCAGCAGTTACAGGGTTGGGTCCTACAATGAGCAGTTCTTC. This gives the protein CASSYRVGSYNEQFF.

This clonotype was seen only a few times. The chain employs TRBV15 and TRBJ2-1; possibly TRBD1 or TRBD2 for D (6 bases each). The CDR3 is 13 amino acids. The germline CDR1 and CDR2 sequences are LNHNV and YYDKDF (reference sequence). V gave up 11 bases and J gave up 6 bases, with 17 bases separating them. CDR3 region: CAAATGASNEQFF. In nucleotides, the CDR3 is TGTGCCGCCGCAACGGGGGCGAGCAATGAGCAGTTCTTC. Full variable domain (outside the CDR3, taken from reference TRBV15 and TRBJ2-1): DAMVIQNPRYQVTQFGKPVTLSCSQTLNHNVMYWYQQKSSQAPKLLFHYYDKDFNNEADTPDNFQSRRPNTSFCFLDIRSPGLGDTAMYLCAAATGASNEQFFGPGTRLTVL.

The J gene is TRBJ2-2, the V gene TRBV5-1; 9 bases match TRBD1. V lost 4 bases, J lost 5 bases, and 6 bases stayed unmatched. This CDR3 has 15 amino acids. Germline V gene sequence: CDR1 SGHRS, CDR2 YFSETQ. The DNA for the CDR3 is TGCGCCAGCAGCCGGACAGGGGCCAGTACCGGGGAGCTGTTTTTT. Its protein product is CASSRTGASTGELFF.

This clonotype showed up many times. This chain connects TRBV7-9 to TRBJ2-7; the D is unclear. V dropped 6 bases and J dropped 4 bases, with 7 bases sitting between them. The CDR3 consists of 11 residues. Germline assignment: CDR1 SEHNR and CDR2 FQNEAQ (reference sequence). CDR3 protein: CASSSRYEQYF. The CDR3 nucleotides are TGTGCCAGCAGTTCTCGTTACGAGCAGTACTTC.

There are a few counts of this clonotype. The chain joins TRBV5-1 to TRBJ2-1; TRBD2 agrees at 8 bases. This CDR3 is 16 amino acids long. V gave up 7 bases and J gave up 0 bases; unmatched junction bases: 9. CDR1 is SGHRS and CDR2 is YFSETQ in the germline V gene. Here the CDR3 DNA reads TGCGCCAGCTTCGGGGGGGCCTCGTCCTCCTACAATGAGCAGTTCTTC. This codes for CASFGGASSSYNEQFF.

V is TRBV5-1 and J is TRBJ2-3; TRBD2 aligns across 15 bases. Trimming cost V 1 base and J 8 bases; bases outside gene matches: 5. Germline CDR1 SGHRS, CDR2 YFSETQ. The CDR3 extends over 16 amino acids. The CDR3 is CASSLSGTSGGSTQYF. The DNA of the CDR3 is TGCGCCAGCAGCTTGTCCGGGACTAGCGGGGGGTCTACGCAGTATTTT.

The chain combines TRBV6-1 with TRBJ2-7; 10 bases map to TRBD1. CDR3 size: 16 residues. The germline gives CDR1 MNHNS, CDR2 SASEGT. The junction had 12 bases not matched to a gene; V was cut back by 6 bases and J by 4 bases. DNA for the CDR3: TGTGCCAGCAGCCAAGGGGGGACAGGGGTCAAGTACGAGCAGTACTTC. It codes for CASSQGGTGVKYEQYF.

This clonotype was detected ten times or more. The chain recombines TRBV12-3 or TRBV12-4 with TRBJ2-7; 8 positions match TRBD1. The CDR3 totals 14 residues. Trimming cost V 6 bases and J 7 bases; bases outside gene matches: 11. CDR3 coding DNA: TGTGCCAGCAGGTCGGACAGGGCATCTTGGGAGCAGTACTTC. It is translated as CASRSDRASWEQYF.

This clonotype was detected a few times. The gene calls are TRBV7-3 and TRBJ2-7; D not certain. The CDR3 spans 15 residues. Trimming removed 0 bases at V and 2 bases at J, with 11 bases between. From germline, CDR1 is SGHTA and CDR2 FQGTGA. CDR3 protein: CASSLTRQEPYEQYF. CDR3 sequence (DNA): TGTGCCAGCAGCTTAACGAGGCAGGAACCCTACGAGCAGTACTTC.

The chain uses TRBV29-1 and TRBJ1-1; the D is unclear. The CDR3 length is 13 residues. Per the germline V gene, CDR1 is SQVTM and CDR2 is ANQGSEA. V shed 3 bases and J shed 0 bases, with 8 bases lying between them. The CDR3 sequence is CSVEAGMNTEAFF. CDR3 sequence (DNA): TGCAGCGTTGAGGCAGGAATGAACACTGAAGCTTTCTTT.

In its sample, this clonotype was seen a few times. The chain couples TRBV20-1 to TRBJ1-4, with D unresolved. V shed 0 bases and J shed 8 bases, with 7 bases lying between them. The length of the CDR3 is 12 residues. Germline V gene sequence: CDR1 DFQATT, CDR2 SNEGSKA (reference sequence). CDR3 residues: CSARDPGEKLFF. The DNA for the CDR3 is TGCAGTGCTAGAGATCCTGGGGAAAAACTGTTTTTT.